These 22 T cell receptor beta chains share one sample of origin, sequenced in a study of Tregs in tolerant kidney transplant recipients (dated by TCRdb to between 2018 and 2021). The library relied on the immunoSEQ multiplex PCR assay. TCRdb mirrors the immuneACCESS table, restricted to in-frame sequences. Some clones are absent from its copies; in checked studies, under half trace to an unresolved V gene, and the reason for the others is unknown. In all, the sample holds some 55,000 clones, and 70% to 90% of those were seen once. Approximately 2.1% of the sample lies in the top ten. The time point label of this sample denotes: blood sample drawn before combined kidney and bone marrow transplant. The sample was Tregs from blood, taken before the transplant. These receptors all come from a human donor who received a combined kidney and bone marrow transplant.

This clone was seen more than once but under ten times. The V and J genes are TRBV29-1 and TRBJ2-1; D is unresolved. The CDR3 covers 10 residues. V lost 4 bases to trimming and J lost 9 bases, with 7 bases between them. In germline, CDR1 is SQVTM, CDR2 ANQGSEA. CDR3 region: CSVGLVEQFF. CDR3 sequence (DNA): TGCAGCGTTGGATTAGTTGAGCAGTTCTTC.

This chain joins TRBV6-4 and TRBJ1-3; D not certain. Trimming took 7 bases from V and 0 from J, leaving 19 bases between them. The CDR3 has 17 residues. Germline lookup yields CDR1 MRHNA and CDR2 SNTAGT. The CDR3 coding sequence is TGTGCCAGCAAGACCGATCAGGACTCCTTCTCTGGAAACACCATATATTTT. Translation: CASKTDQDSFSGNTIYF.

J is TRBJ2-1 and V is TRBV7-9; possibly TRBD1 or TRBD2 for D (5 bases each). This CDR3 has 14 amino acids. CDR1 is SEHNR, CDR2 FQNEAQ, per germline (reference sequence). V dropped 3 bases and J dropped 7 bases, with 13 bases sitting between them. The DNA for the CDR3 is TGTGCCAGCAGCTTCCGGGACCCGGATAATGAGCAGTTCTTC. This translates into CASSFRDPDNEQFF.

The J gene is TRBJ2-7, the V gene TRBV7-2, with 14 bases matching TRBD2. Germline assignment: CDR1 SGHTA and CDR2 FQGNSA. The CDR3 is 16 amino acids. Trimming removed 4 bases from V and 5 bases from J; junction bases left unmatched: 7. The CDR3 region has the DNA TGTGCCAGCAGCTCTAAACGGACTAGCGGGAGGAACGAGCAGTACTTC. Encoded protein: CASSSKRTSGRNEQYF. Complete variable domain (other parts from reference TRBV7-2 and TRBJ2-7): GAGVSQSPSNKVTEKGKDVELRCDPISGHTALYWYRQSLGQGLEFLIYFQGNSAPDKSGLPSDRFSAERTGGSVSTLTIQRTQQEDSAVYLCASSSKRTSGRNEQYFGPGTRLTVT.

V is TRBV5-6 and J is TRBJ1-5, with a weak D call TRBD1 (6 bases). The CDR3 contains 15 residues. The V end lost 1 base, the J end lost 4 bases, and 12 bases lay between the germline ends. CDR1 is SGHDT, CDR2 YYEEEE, per germline. For the CDR3, the DNA is TGTGCCAGCAGCTTGTGGGGGCAGCTTAATCAGCCCCAGCATTTT. Residues: CASSLWGQLNQPQHF. Filled out from reference TRBV5-6 and TRBJ1-5, the complete variable domain reads DAGVTQSPTHLIKTRGQQVTLRCSPKSGHDTVSWYQQALGQGPQFIFQYYEEEERQRGNFPDRFSGHQFPNYSSELNVNALLLGDSALYLCASSLWGQLNQPQHFGDGTRLSIL.

The chain joins TRBV9 to TRBJ2-6; 8 bases are a match to TRBD2. The CDR3 is 15 amino acids. J was trimmed by 1 base and V by 3 bases; bases with no gene match: 0. CDR1 and CDR2 (germline): SGDLS, YYNGEE. As DNA, the CDR3 is TGTGCCAGCAGCGGCGGGAGGTCTGGGGCCAACGTCCTGACTTTC. It codes for CASSGGRSGANVLTF.

This chain links TRBV15 with TRBJ1-2, with a possible D match to TRBD1 (5 bases). Trimming removed 1 base at V and 0 bases at J, with 12 bases between. There are 16 residues in the CDR3. Looked up from germline, CDR1 is LNHNV and CDR2 is YYDKDF (reference sequence). The CDR3 bases are TGTGCCACCAGCAGAGGGGGGACCATAGCTAACTATGGCTACACCTTC. Translated, it gives CATSRGGTIANYGYTF.

V is TRBV27 and J is TRBJ1-1, with a possible D match to TRBD1 (5 bases). CDR1 and CDR2 from the germline V gene are MNHEY and SMNVEV (reference sequence). This CDR3 has 15 amino acids. Trimming took off 6 bases at V and 4 bases at J, with 18 bases between the two ends. The CDR3 coding sequence is TGTGCCAGCAGCCTTGGTCTAGGGGCGGGCACTGAAGCTTTCTTT. Amino acids: CASSLGLGAGTEAFF.

This rearrangement joins TRBV5-6 to TRBJ2-7, with D possibly being TRBD1 (6 bases). This CDR3 spans 13 amino acids. Germline loops: CDR1 SGHDT, CDR2 YYEEEE. Trimming took off 3 bases at V and 5 bases at J, with 12 bases between the two ends. CDR3 in amino acids: CASSSITGNEQYF. CDR3 sequence (DNA): TGTGCCAGCAGCTCTATCACAGGGAACGAGCAGTACTTC.

As for this clone: The final CDR3 position lacks the conserved phenylalanine or tryptophan, pointing to a likely read error. The chain links TRBV11-1 to TRBJ1-6, with 9 nucleotides matching TRBD1. The CDR3 loop spans 14 amino acids. The junction had 7 bases not matched to a gene; V was cut back by 6 bases and J by 10 bases. Germline V lookup: CDR1 SGHAT, CDR2 FQDESV (reference sequence). The CDR3 sequence is CASSITGGQSPLHL. CDR3 sequence (DNA): TGTGCCAGCAGTATTACAGGGGGCCAATCACCCCTCCACCTT.

The CDR3 protein is CATLGGGLFSYNEQFF. The CDR3 nucleotides are TGTGCCACCCTGGGCGGGGGGTTATTTTCCTACAATGAGCAGTTCTTC. The chain carries TRBV10-3 and TRBJ2-1; 8 nucleotides agree with TRBD2. Trimming took 10 bases from V and 1 from J; bases not matched to a gene: 12. The CDR3 spans 16 residues. Germline lookup yields CDR1 ENHRY and CDR2 SYGVKD.

A single count supports this clone. The chain couples TRBV10-2 to TRBJ2-7, with 7 bases lining up with TRBD1. CDR3 length equals 14 residues. Germline V gene data show CDR1 as WSHSY and CDR2 as SAAADI. V gave up 6 bases and J gave up 3 bases; unmatched junction bases: 8. This chain's CDR3 is CASRGTAMYYEQYF. The CDR3 region has the DNA TGCGCCAGCAGAGGGACAGCCATGTACTACGAGCAGTACTTC.

V is TRBV5-1 and J is TRBJ2-5, with 7 bases matching TRBD1. The CDR3 is 16 residues long. V shed 0 bases and J 2 bases; nucleotides not matched to a gene: 7. Germline loops: CDR1 SGHRS, CDR2 YFSETQ. CDR3 residues: CASSLAPSRGQETQYF. CDR3 nucleotide sequence: TGCGCCAGCAGCTTGGCCCCGAGCAGGGGGCAAGAGACCCAGTACTTC. Full variable domain (rest looked up from reference TRBV5-1 and TRBJ2-5): KAGVTQTPRYLIKTRGQQVTLSCSPISGHRSVSWYQQTPGQGLQFLFEYFSETQRNKGNFPGRFSGRQFSNSRSEMNVSTLELGDSALYLCASSLAPSRGQETQYFGPGTRLLVL.

The V call is TRBV7-9, the J call TRBJ1-4; the D is unclear. Trimming took off 0 bases at V and 4 bases at J, with 12 bases between the two ends. Germline V gene data show CDR1 as SEHNR and CDR2 as FQNEAQ (reference sequence). The CDR3 is 16 amino acids. CDR3 bases: TGTGCCAGCAGCTTAGCCGGCGGCAGCCTTAATGAAAAACTGTTTTTT. Its protein is CASSLAGGSLNEKLFF. The full variable domain, its missing parts supplied by reference TRBV7-9 and TRBJ1-4, is DTGVSQNPRHKITKRGQNVTFRCDPISEHNRLYWYRQTLGQGPEFLTYFQNEAQLEKSRLLSDRFSAERPKGSFSTLEIQRTEQGDSAMYLCASSLAGGSLNEKLFFGSGTQLSVL.

The V and J genes are TRBV9 and TRBJ2-1, with TRBD2 identical over 7 bases. The germline V gene encodes CDR1 SGDLS and CDR2 YYNGEE. V lost 3 bases and J lost 9; bases outside the gene matches: 3. There are 12 residues in the CDR3. The CDR3 region has the DNA TGTGCCAGCAGCGCCGGACTAGGTGAGCAGTTCTTC. It codes for CASSAGLGEQFF.

This chain uses TRBV6-5 with TRBJ2-7, with 7 bases lining up with TRBD1. CDR3 length: 15 residues. Germline CDR1 reads MNHEY; CDR2 reads SVGAGI. Trimming cost V 6 bases and J 6 bases; bases outside gene matches: 14. CDR3 in DNA: TGTGCCAGCAGACGAGACCGGGACAGAATTTCCGAGCAGTACTTC. It encodes CASRRDRDRISEQYF.

This chain connects TRBV18 to TRBJ2-1; D is uncertain. The germline gives CDR1 KGHSH, CDR2 LQKENI. V was shortened by 3 bases and J by 6 bases, with 21 bases between the two germline ends. The CDR3 has 17 residues. The CDR3 protein is CASSPLGVAPTVNEQFF. The CDR3 coding sequence is TGTGCCAGCTCACCGCTTGGGGTGGCTCCAACCGTCAATGAGCAGTTCTTC.

The J gene is TRBJ2-3, the V gene TRBV9; a possible D gene is TRBD2 (5 bases). V gave up 3 bases and J gave up 1 base, with 6 bases separating them. This CDR3 spans 13 amino acids. The V gene's germline CDR1 is SGDLS and CDR2 YYNGEE. CDR3 DNA: TGTGCCAGCAGCGAGGGAGGCACAGATACGCAGTATTTT. Translating gives CASSEGGTDTQYF. Combining the CDR3 with reference TRBV9 and TRBJ2-3 gives the whole variable domain DSGVTQTPKHLITATGQRVTLRCSPRSGDLSVYWYQQSLDQGLQFLIQYYNGEERAKGNILERFSAQQFPDLHSELNLSSLELGDSALYFCASSEGGTDTQYFGPGTRLTVL.

The chain couples TRBV4-2 to TRBJ2-2; D could derive from TRBD1 or TRBD2 (5 bases each). The germline gives CDR1 LGHNA, CDR2 YNFKEQ. The V and J ends lost 4 bases and 2 bases respectively, with 11 bases between them. The CDR3 loop spans 15 amino acids. The DNA for the CDR3 is TGTGCCAGCAGCCGGCCGGGACCCAACACCGGGGAGCTGTTTTTT. It yields the protein CASSRPGPNTGELFF.

The V call is TRBV12-5, the J call TRBJ2-5, with D possibly matching TRBD2 (6 bases). V lost 4 bases and J lost 2, with 17 bases in between. The CDR3 totals 16 residues. The germline CDR1 and CDR2 sequences are LGHNT and FRNRAP. CDR3 amino acids: CASGSGEGVGQETQYF. Written as DNA, the CDR3 is TGTGCTAGTGGTTCGGGGGAAGGGGTGGGGCAAGAGACCCAGTACTTC.

V and J are TRBV6-5 and TRBJ2-3; D tentatively reads TRBD1 or TRBD2 (5 bases each). V lost 5 bases to trimming and J lost 6 bases, with 9 bases between them. CDR1 is MNHEY, CDR2 SVGAGI, per germline. The CDR3 loop spans 12 amino acids. The CDR3 bases are TGTGCCAGCAGTGTAGGGGAGGATACGCAGTATTTT. Translated: CASSVGEDTQYF.

The chain joins TRBV28 to TRBJ2-7, with a possible D match to TRBD2 (6 bases). Germline CDR1 reads MDHEN; CDR2 reads SYDVKM. V lost 3 bases to trimming and J lost 2 bases, with 20 bases between them. The CDR3 consists of 17 residues. This chain's CDR3 is CASSLWMLAPVPYEQYF. The DNA of the CDR3 is TGTGCCAGCAGTTTGTGGATGCTAGCGCCAGTCCCCTACGAGCAGTACTTC.